These 29 T cell receptor beta chains came from one sample sequenced in a study of regulatory T cells in long-lasting Graves disease. The sample's time point: newly diagnosed GD, antithyroid drugs for less than 3 months. Making the TCR library involved RNA that had been extracted from PBMCs. With iRepertoire HTBI primers and Arm-PCR of CDR3 regions, TCR beta libraries were built. TCRdb called the multiplex PCR reads again in MiXCR, with one record for every CDR3 protein. This sample has about 440,000 distinct CDR3 sequences; 14% to 15% occur once, and the top ten carry over 15%. The sample was also linked to a second study, of T cells in Graves' hyperthyroidism and ophthalmopathy.

This sample comprised peripheral blood mononuclear cells (PBMCs), obtained at new diagnosis, from a patient treated with antithyroid drugs. Receptors were obtained from a woman in her twenties or thirties with Graves disease.

This clonotype occurred many times. The chain couples TRBV9 to TRBJ2-1; D call uncertain. V lost 3 bases and J lost 5, with 3 bases in between. The germline CDR1 and CDR2 sequences are SGDLS and YYNGEE. The CDR3 has 11 amino acids. The DNA of the CDR3 is TGTGCCAGCAGCGCAAACAATGAGCAGTTCTTC. This codes for CASSANNEQFF.

This clonotype was detected many times. This CDR3 is CASSELFGTSMETQYF. The CDR3 DNA reads TGTGCCAGCAGTGAACTGTTTGGGACTAGCATGGAGACCCAGTACTTC. The rearrangement links TRBV6-1 to TRBJ2-5, with 9 positions matching TRBD2. Germline trimming cut 2 bases from V and 5 bases from J; bases unmatched to any gene: 9. The CDR3 is 16 amino acids. The V gene's germline CDR1 is MNHNS and CDR2 SASEGT.

Worth noting for this clonotype: The junction does not match germline at one end; this may be a read error. The chain combines TRBV6-1 with TRBJ1-2; the D is unclear. The germline gives CDR1 MNHNS, CDR2 SASEGT. The CDR3 is 11 residues long. The chain's CDR3 is CASTFGGGYAF. The CDR3 bases are TGTGCCAGCACGTTCGGAGGTGGCTACGCCTTC.

At least ten counts were recorded for this clonotype. The chain uses TRBV28 and TRBJ2-6; the match to TRBD1 covers 9 bases. There are 19 residues in the CDR3. Looked up from germline, CDR1 is MDHEN and CDR2 is SYDVKM. V lost 4 bases, J lost 0 bases, and 10 bases stayed unmatched. CDR3: CASSSSRQGETSGANVLTF. DNA for the CDR3: TGTGCCAGCAGTTCGTCACGACAGGGGGAAACCTCTGGGGCCAACGTCCTGACTTTC.

This rearrangement joins TRBV10-3 to TRBJ2-3, with 7 bases identical to TRBD2. Germline CDR1 is ENHRY and CDR2 is SYGVKD. This CDR3 contains 14 residues. The ends lost 5 bases at V and 0 bases at J; junction bases unmatched: 2. The CDR3 reads CAISLSGSTDTQYF. CDR3 DNA sequence: TGTGCCATCAGTCTTAGCGGGAGCACAGATACGCAGTATTTT.

In regard to this clonotype: This may arise from a read error, as a much more abundant clone is one base away. This chain uses TRBV18 with TRBJ2-7; tentatively, D is TRBD1 (5 bases). With 8 bases removed from V and 0 bases from J, the gap between germline ends came to 8 bases. Per the germline V gene, CDR1 is KGHSH and CDR2 is LQKENI. The length of the CDR3 is 12 residues. The CDR3 protein is CASKGDSYEQYF. CDR3 sequence (DNA): TGTGCCAGCAAAGGGGACTCCTACGAGCAGTACTTC. Supplemented by reference TRBV18 and TRBJ2-7, the full variable domain reads NAGVMQNPRHLVRRRGQEARLRCSPMKGHSHVYWYRQLPEEGLKFMVYLQKENIIDESGMPKERFSAEFPKEGPSILRIQQVVRGDSAAYFCASKGDSYEQYFGPGTRLTVT.

The table lists this clonotype with a few counts. The V gene is TRBV4-1, the J gene TRBJ2-2; the D gene is possibly TRBD1 (6 bases). CDR1 and CDR2 (germline): MGHRA, YSYEKL. Trimming left V 0 bases short and J 6 bases short, with 14 bases between. The CDR3 runs 16 residues. This CDR3 is CASSQDGRGGAGELFF. The CDR3 DNA reads as TGCGCCAGCAGCCAAGATGGGCGAGGGGGTGCCGGGGAGCTGTTTTTT.

This clonotype was detected many times. V is TRBV18 and J is TRBJ2-7; D gene unclear. Trimming stripped 2 bases from V and 1 base from J, with 9 bases between. This CDR3 contains 14 residues. From germline, CDR1 is KGHSH and CDR2 LQKENI. CDR3 residues: CASSPMPPSYEQYF. The CDR3 DNA sequence: TGTGCCAGCTCACCAATGCCACCATCCTACGAGCAGTACTTC.

The chain uses TRBV5-1 and TRBJ2-2; D ambiguous. Germline-derived CDR1 and CDR2 are SGHRS and YFSETQ. This CDR3 has 14 residues. V gave up 1 base and J gave up 8 bases, with 12 bases separating them. DNA of the CDR3: TGCGCCAGCAGCTTGAACGGAGTAGTGGGGGAGCTGTTTTTT. Its protein product is CASSLNGVVGELFF.

This clonotype occurred many times. The junction departs from the called germline gene at one end, perhaps through a read error. This rearrangement joins TRBV12-3 or TRBV12-4 to TRBJ1-1, with D possibly TRBD1 on 6 matching bases. The CDR3 is made up of 14 amino acids. The CDR3 region has the DNA TGTGCCAGCACTTTAGGGGGGCGCGGCACTGAAGCTTTCTTT. This translates into CASTLGGRGTEAFF.

This clonotype has at least ten counts. The J gene is TRBJ2-7, the V gene TRBV7-3; 8 bases match TRBD1. The CDR3 loop spans 13 amino acids. CDR1 is SGHTA and CDR2 is FQGTGA in the germline V gene. V trimming: 2 bases; J trimming: 5 bases; junction bases outside the gene matches: 2. The CDR3 DNA follows: TGTGCCAGCAGCTTAGGCAGGGGGCACGAGCAGTACTTC. Protein product: CASSLGRGHEQYF.

In its sample, this clonotype was seen many times. The chain carries TRBV20-1 and TRBJ2-3; unclear D gene. The germline V gene has CDR1 DFQATT and CDR2 SNEGSKA (reference sequence). This CDR3 is built from 13 residues. The ends were cut back, 6 bases at V and 2 bases at J, with 12 bases in the middle. CDR3 sequence: CSAALTATDTQYF. Here the CDR3 DNA reads TGCAGTGCCGCCCTGACTGCCACAGATACGCAGTATTTT.

This clonotype was seen only a few times. This chain's CDR3 is CSVSNLRGRGNTGELFF. In DNA form, the CDR3 reads TGCAGTGTCTCCAATCTTAGGGGGCGGGGGAACACCGGGGAGCTGTTTTTT. This sequence joins TRBV20-1 and TRBJ2-2, with D possibly matching TRBD1 (7 bases). CDR1 and CDR2 (germline): DFQATT, SNEGSKA (reference sequence). The CDR3 is 17 amino acids. The V gene lost 7 bases and the J gene lost 1 base, with 22 bases spanning the gap.

This clonotype appeared many times. The chain joins TRBV6-1 to TRBJ2-5; D uncertain. Germline values: CDR1 MNHNS, CDR2 SASEGT. CDR3 length: 14 amino acids. V dropped 0 bases and J dropped 2 bases, with 7 bases sitting between them. The CDR3 DNA sequence: TGTGCCAGCAGTGAAGCGGCAGCACAAGAGACCCAGTACTTC. This sequence encodes CASSEAAAQETQYF.

This clonotype showed up many times. This chain connects TRBV10-3 to TRBJ1-1; D gene unclear. The CDR3 consists of 11 residues. Germline-derived CDR1 and CDR2 are ENHRY and SYGVKD. Trimming left V 6 bases short and J 4 bases short, with 6 bases between. The CDR3, as DNA: TGTGCCATCAGCACCGTCACTGAAGCTTTCTTT. This translates into CAISTVTEAFF.

A few counts support this clonotype. As DNA, the CDR3 is TGCGCCAGCTCGGGACTAGCGGGAGTATCTTACAATGAGCAGTTCTTC. This gives the protein CASSGLAGVSYNEQFF. The chain has TRBV4-1 and TRBJ2-1; 14 bases match TRBD2. The V gene's germline CDR1 is MGHRA and CDR2 YSYEKL. The CDR3 extends over 16 amino acids. The J segment lost 4 bases and the V segment lost 8 bases, leaving 7 bases of the junction unmatched.

This clonotype was detected only a few times. The junction and the germline gene differ at one end; a read error may be behind it. The rearrangement uses TRBV19 and TRBJ2-5; no firm D call. Germline V gene lookup returns CDR1 LNHDA and CDR2 SQIVND (reference sequence). This CDR3 has 14 residues. For the CDR3, the DNA is TGTGCCAGTAGTCCGACCGGGTTGCAAGGGACCCAGTACTTC. Its translation: CASSPTGLQGTQYF.

The table lists this clonotype with many counts. The gene calls are TRBV3-1 and TRBJ1-4, with D hard to call. The CDR3 loop spans 15 amino acids. Germline V gives CDR1 LGHDT, CDR2 YNNKEL (reference sequence). The germline V and J ends were trimmed by 4 bases and 0 bases, with 9 bases remaining between them. The CDR3 reads CASSRSAATNEKLFF. The CDR3 region has the DNA TGTGCCAGCAGCCGTTCGGCGGCAACTAATGAAAAACTGTTTTTT.

This clonotype appeared a few times. The CDR3, as DNA: TGTGCCAGCAGCGTAGCCCCGGGAGGGCCGGAGACCCAGTACTTC. This gives the protein CASSVAPGGPETQYF. The rearrangement joins TRBV9 to TRBJ2-5; 8 positions match TRBD2. There are 15 residues in the CDR3. With V trimmed by 0 bases and J by 5 bases, 6 bases remained unmatched. Germline CDR1 reads SGDLS; CDR2 reads YYNGEE.

The chain joins TRBV6-9 to TRBJ2-1, with no clear D. Between the trimmed V and J ends, which lost 3 bases and 0 bases, there was a span of 9 bases. Germline V gives CDR1 MNHGY, CDR2 SVAAGI. CDR3 length: 15 residues. The chain's CDR3 is CASSYTRSSYNEQFF. The CDR3 bases are TGTGCCAGCAGTTACACCAGGAGCTCCTACAATGAGCAGTTCTTC.

This clonotype has at least ten counts. V gene TRBV7-2 combines with J gene TRBJ2-1; 10 bases align to TRBD2. The junction had 7 bases not matched to a gene; V was cut back by 7 bases and J by 7 bases. The CDR3 is 14 residues long. Germline CDR1 reads SGHTA; CDR2 reads FQGNSA. The CDR3 DNA reads as TGTGCCAGCACATCGTTAGCGGGAGGAAATGAGCAGTTCTTC. It codes for CASTSLAGGNEQFF.

The chain joins TRBV20-1 to TRBJ2-2; D may correspond to TRBD1 or TRBD2 (5 bases each). Germline V CDR1 and CDR2: DFQATT, SNEGSKA (reference sequence). The CDR3 length is 16 residues. Deletions cut 0 bases from V and 4 bases from J, with 15 bases between. The CDR3 is CSARDPRQGVTGELFF. The CDR3 DNA follows: TGCAGTGCTAGAGATCCCCGGCAGGGAGTCACCGGGGAGCTGTTTTTT.

This clonotype was recorded a few times. This may be a read error, as it is one base from a much larger clone. The rearrangement joins TRBV2 to TRBJ2-7; the match to TRBD1 covers 12 bases. This CDR3 has 17 amino acids. Germline-derived CDR1 and CDR2 are SNHLY and FYNNEI. This CDR3 reads CASIPGTGGLGDYEQCF. For the CDR3, the DNA is TGTGCCAGTATTCCCGGGACAGGGGGCTTAGGGGACTACGAGCAGTGCTTC.

The chain has TRBV12-3 or TRBV12-4 and TRBJ2-1; 8 positions agree with TRBD2. The CDR3 has 16 amino acids. The junction had 13 bases not matched to a gene; V was cut back by 2 bases and J by 10 bases. CDR3 nucleotides: TGTGCCAGCAGTTTAAGGTCTAGCGGGCTTTCACGGGAGCAGTTCTTC. Translated, it gives CASSLRSSGLSREQFF.

In the case of this clonotype: One base away lies a much larger clone, so this may be a sequencing read error. The chain recombines TRBV7-6 with TRBJ2-1; TRBD2 matches 9 bases. CDR1 SGHVS and CDR2 FNYEAQ come from the germline V gene. The length of the CDR3 is 23 residues. V was clipped by 1 base and J by 2 bases; unmatched bases: 24. The CDR3 coding sequence is TGTGCCAGCAGCTTAGTTGATTCTTTGGTCTCTCTGCCAGCGGGAGGAACCTACAATGAGCAGTTCTTC. Translation: CASSLVDSLVSLPAGGTYNEQFF.

The CDR3 sequence: CAISQDGNTQYF. CDR3 in DNA: TGTGCCATCAGCCAAGACGGGAATACGCAGTATTTT. This chain joins TRBV10-3 and TRBJ2-3; maybe TRBD2 (5 bases). Germline-derived CDR1 and CDR2 are ENHRY and SYGVKD. The CDR3 runs to 12 residues. V was pared by 6 bases and J by 7 bases, with 11 bases between.

The CDR3 bases are TGTGCCAGCTCAAGCCGGGACAGGGCTGGGGCCAACGTCCTGACTTTC. Translating gives CASSSRDRAGANVLTF. The chain joins TRBV18 to TRBJ2-6, with 9 bases lining up with TRBD1. Germline CDR1 KGHSH, CDR2 LQKENI. The CDR3 loop spans 16 amino acids. The trim removed 5 bases at V and 2 bases at J, leaving 4 bases unmatched.

Points on this clonotype: This is likely an artifact of a read error, given a far larger clone one base away. This chain connects TRBV11-1 to TRBJ2-3; D not certain. The better agreement between TRBJ2-1 and the DNA end casts doubt on the J call. The CDR3 is 15 residues long. Germline V gene data show CDR1 as SGHAT and CDR2 as FQDESV (reference sequence). Here the CDR3 DNA reads TGTGCCAGCAGCTTATCCCCGTCTAGGTCCTACGAGCAGTTCTTC. Translation gives CASSLSPSRSYEQFF.

This clonotype was found a few times. The chain is built from TRBV5-5 and TRBJ1-1, with D perhaps matching TRBD1 (6 bases). With 2 bases removed from V and 11 bases from J, the gap between germline ends came to 13 bases. Germline CDR1 and CDR2: SGHKS and YYEKEE (reference sequence). The CDR3 totals 12 residues. CDR3 amino acids: CASSFRPQGAFF. CDR3 DNA sequence: TGTGCCAGCAGCTTCCGCCCGCAGGGGGCTTTCTTT.